These 13 T cell receptor beta chains were sequenced from one sample in a study of blood T cell repertoires in COVID-19. The assay was immunoSEQ multiplex PCR, and TCRdb's table has in-frame clones only and misses some. The sample yields some 350,000 clones, roughly 90% seen once. Sequenced input: peripheral blood. These receptors all come from a man younger than 35 with active or convalescent COVID-19.

This chain uses TRBV14 with TRBJ2-1, with D possibly being TRBD1 (5 bases). There are 17 residues in the CDR3. The V end was cut by 0 bases, the J end by 3 bases, with 15 bases between. Germline loops: CDR1 SGHDN, CDR2 FVKESK. CDR3 nucleotides: TGTGCCAGCAGCCAAGATCTCAGGGCTCTTGACTACAATGAGCAGTTCTTC. Protein: CASSQDLRALDYNEQFF.

The genes are TRBV13 and TRBJ1-6, with TRBD1 matching 7 bases. Germline lookup yields CDR1 PRHDT and CDR2 FYEKMQ (reference sequence). With 8 bases clipped from V and 8 bases from J, the junction kept 9 bases outside the gene matches. The length of the CDR3 is 14 residues. In nucleotides, the CDR3 is TGTGCCAGCCGGACACCGGGACAGCATTCACCCCTCCACTTT. It codes for CASRTPGQHSPLHF.

In its sample, this clone was seen once. This chain connects TRBV11-2 to TRBJ2-2, with D possibly TRBD1 on 5 matching bases. The CDR3 has 15 amino acids. With 4 bases removed from V and 6 bases from J, the gap between germline ends came to 15 bases. CDR1 and CDR2 from the germline V gene are SGHAT and FQNNGV. The CDR3 reads CASSSQYIRAGELFF. DNA of the CDR3: TGTGCCAGCAGCTCGCAATATATCAGGGCCGGGGAGCTGTTTTTT.

This chain joins TRBV4-3 and TRBJ2-7; 7 bases map to TRBD2. Losses at the gene ends were 0 bases for V and 5 bases for J; bases not matched to a gene: 4. The CDR3 consists of 14 residues. Per the germline V gene, CDR1 is LGHNA and CDR2 is YSLEER. CDR3 protein: CASSQEVGGNEQYF. DNA for the CDR3: TGCGCCAGCAGCCAAGAAGTGGGAGGGAACGAGCAGTACTTC.

The chain uses TRBV19 and TRBJ1-5, with D maybe TRBD1 (5 bases). The CDR3 length is 15 residues. The germline gives CDR1 LNHDA, CDR2 SQIVND (reference sequence). Trimming pared 2 bases from V and 0 bases from J, leaving 8 bases between. CDR3 in amino acids: CASSIQGDSNQPQHF. The CDR3 region has the DNA TGTGCCAGTAGTATACAGGGCGATAGCAATCAGCCCCAGCATTTT.

The chain carries TRBV27 and TRBJ1-6; possible D gene TRBD1, 6 bases. This CDR3 comprises 15 residues. Trimming shortened V by 6 bases and J by 9 bases, and 18 bases separated the two germline ends. The germline V gene encodes CDR1 MNHEY and CDR2 SMNVEV (reference sequence). The CDR3 sequence: CASRSAFPRGSPLHF. The CDR3 bases are TGTGCCAGCAGGTCAGCCTTCCCCAGGGGTTCACCCCTCCACTTT.

This CDR3 reads CASSGLAGEAQETQYF. CDR3 coding DNA: TGTGCCAGCAGTGGGCTAGCGGGAGAGGCCCAAGAGACCCAGTACTTC. J is TRBJ2-5 and V is TRBV2; the match to TRBD2 covers 10 bases. Germline CDR1 and CDR2: SNHLY and FYNNEI. With 4 bases clipped from V and 1 base from J, the junction kept 6 bases outside the gene matches. The CDR3 has 16 residues. Supplemented by reference TRBV2 and TRBJ2-5, the full variable domain reads EPEVTQTPSHQVTQMGQEVILRCVPISNHLYFYWYRQILGQKVEFLVSFYNNEISEKSEIFDDQFSVERPDGSNFTLKIRSTKLEDSAMYFCASSGLAGEAQETQYFGPGTRLLVL.

This clone was counted a few times. This sample includes further DNA sequences coding for the same CDR3. The chain has TRBV5-5 and TRBJ2-2, with TRBD1 matching over 8 bases. The germline CDR1 and CDR2 sequences are SGHKS and YYEKEE (reference sequence). This CDR3 has 15 amino acids. V shed 4 bases, J shed 4 bases, and the junction held 6 bases outside the gene matches. The CDR3, as DNA: TGTGCCAGCAGCCTTGGACAGGGAGCCACCGGGGAGCTGTTTTTT. Translation gives CASSLGQGATGELFF.

As for this clone: Germline and junction disagree at one end, which may indicate a read error. The rearrangement links TRBV18 to TRBJ1-1, with D possibly being TRBD1 (5 bases). Germline CDR1 and CDR2: KGHSH and LQKENI. The CDR3 runs 13 residues. CDR3 nucleotide sequence: TGTGCCAGCTCAAGTGGGGGGAACACTGAAACTTTCTTT. This sequence encodes CASSSGGNTETFF.

Details on this clone: One end of the junction varies from germline; a read error may be responsible. The rearrangement joins TRBV4-3 to TRBJ2-6, with D perhaps matching TRBD1 (6 bases). This CDR3 contains 13 residues. The V gene's germline CDR1 is LGHNA and CDR2 YSLEER. The CDR3: CASTGAGANVLTF. DNA for the CDR3: TGCGCCAGCACAGGGGCTGGGGCCAACGTGCTGACTTTC.

Here the CDR3 reads CASSQIVSGRMGEGEQYF. CDR3 DNA: TGCGCCAGCAGCCAAATCGTTAGCGGGAGAATGGGCGAGGGCGAGCAGTACTTC. This chain joins TRBV4-1 and TRBJ2-7, with 9 positions matching TRBD2. CDR3 length: 18 residues. Trimming cost V 2 bases and J 6 bases; bases outside gene matches: 17. CDR1 MGHRA and CDR2 YSYEKL come from the germline V gene.

The V gene is TRBV14, the J gene TRBJ1-2; D is uncertain. The V and J ends lost 7 bases and 4 bases respectively, with 16 bases between them. The CDR3 length is 14 residues. Germline loops: CDR1 SGHDN, CDR2 FVKESK. The CDR3 coding sequence is TGTGCCAGCACCAATTCGGGAGTGATCTATGGCTACACCTTC. Its translation: CASTNSGVIYGYTF.

For this clone: This CDR3 is also generated by other DNA sequences in the sample. The chain has TRBV11-3 and TRBJ2-1; D uncertain. Germline CDR1 reads SGHNT; CDR2 reads YENEEA. This CDR3 region has 13 residues. With 5 bases removed from V and 7 bases from J, the gap between germline ends came to 12 bases. CDR3 coding DNA: TGTGCCAGCAGCCCTGGTGGAGTGAATGAGCAGTTCTTC. Its translation: CASSPGGVNEQFF.